Sequencing of this T cell receptor (beta chain) was carried out in a study of cytomegalovirus exposure and HLA in healthy donors. Study overall: Caucasian-associated ancestry cluster membership applied to about 77% of around 400 genotyped donors.

Whereas donors were nominally healthy upon sampling, unrecorded immune exposures were probable. As concerns this clone: Its cognate antigen is unknown.

Researchers ran the PCR with 60 Vbeta and 13 Jbeta primers. Produced via immunoSEQ multiplex PCR; TCRdb's table is partial and in-frame only. Across about 160,000 clones, the top ten clones capture 1.6% of the sample. Study-wide points: Among TCR sequences, most were rare, though some public TCRs appeared in many donors. Researchers catalogued approximately 160 TCR beta chains as cytomegalovirus-associated.

The origin of this receptor is a woman between 45 and 60 years old in good health and CMV-seronegative. Material: PBMCs.

CDR3 nucleotide sequence: TGTGCCAGCACTCTCACGGGACAGGGGAATTATTACTCTGGAAACACCATATATTTT. Encoded protein: CASTLTGQGNYYSGNTIYF. The chain recombines TRBV5-5 with TRBJ1-3, with 10 bases lining up with TRBD1. CDR3 length equals 19 residues. Trimming at V came to 6 bases and at J to 0 bases, leaving 15 bases not matched to a gene. Germline lookup yields CDR1 SGHKS and CDR2 YYEKEE (reference sequence). The full variable domain, its missing parts supplied by reference TRBV5-5 and TRBJ1-3, is DAGVTQSPTHLIKTRGQQVTLRCSPISGHKSVSWYQQVLGQGPQFIFQYYEKEERGRGNFPDRFSARQFPNYSSELNVNALLLGDSALYLCASTLTGQGNYYSGNTIYFGEGSWLTVV.